The 31 T cell receptor beta chains given below trace back to one sample, sequenced in a study of blood T cell repertoires in COVID-19. The protocol was immunoSEQ multiplex PCR, while the TCRdb copy is restricted to in-frame clones and leaves out a portion. The sample carries fewer than 350,000 clones, around nine tenths recorded once. The sequencing sample was made of peripheral blood. The receptors come from a man aged 40-55 years with active or convalescent COVID-19.

The chain couples TRBV7-2 to TRBJ2-7; 13 bases line up with TRBD2. The CDR3 totals 17 residues. V lost 2 bases and J lost 3; bases outside the gene matches: 7. Germline V gene lookup returns CDR1 SGHTA and CDR2 FQGNSA. The CDR3 is CASSLRGGTSGNYEQYF. The DNA for the CDR3 is TGTGCCAGCAGCTTAAGGGGTGGGACTAGCGGGAACTACGAGCAGTACTTC.

J is TRBJ2-1 and V is TRBV11-2; possibly TRBD2 for D (7 bases). The CDR3 runs 15 residues. The germline V gene has CDR1 SGHAT and CDR2 FQNNGV. V lost 3 bases to trimming and J lost 6 bases, with 15 bases between them. CDR3 sequence reads: CASSFRTGGLNEQFF. CDR3 DNA: TGTGCCAGCAGCTTCCGAACGGGGGGCCTCAATGAGCAGTTCTTC.

The gene calls are TRBV19 and TRBJ2-1; 7 bases are a match to TRBD2. CDR1 is LNHDA and CDR2 is SQIVND in the germline V gene (reference sequence). V shed 5 bases, J shed 3 bases, and the junction held 13 bases outside the gene matches. This CDR3 is built from 17 residues. The CDR3 nucleotides read TGTGCCAGTAGTCCCCCGTTTGCGGGAGTAGGCTACAATGAGCAGTTCTTC. The encoded protein is CASSPPFAGVGYNEQFF.

The gene calls are TRBV18 and TRBJ1-1; tentatively, D is TRBD1 (6 bases). The V gene's germline CDR1 is KGHSH and CDR2 LQKENI. V shed 2 bases and J shed 3 bases, with 10 bases lying between them. The CDR3 spans 14 residues. Here the CDR3 DNA reads TGTGCCAGCTCACCATCAGGGGCGGACACTGAAGCTTTCTTT. Encoded protein: CASSPSGADTEAFF.

The J gene is TRBJ1-4, the V gene TRBV28; D is possibly TRBD1 (5 bases). The V gene's germline CDR1 is MDHEN and CDR2 SYDVKM. This CDR3 has 13 residues. V was clipped by 8 bases and J by 6 bases, with 13 bases between them. The CDR3 here is CASVQGDDEKLFF. In DNA form, the CDR3 reads TGTGCCAGCGTCCAGGGTGACGATGAAAAACTGTTTTTT.

This clone appeared once. V gene TRBV7-6 combines with J gene TRBJ1-1, with a tentative D call TRBD1 (6 bases). The CDR3 length is 12 residues. Trimming took off 5 bases at V and 5 bases at J, with 9 bases between the two ends. CDR1 SGHVS and CDR2 FNYEAQ come from the germline V gene. CDR3 loop: CASSLTGTEAFF. In DNA, the CDR3 is TGTGCCAGCAGCCTTACAGGGACTGAAGCTTTCTTT. Full variable domain (rest looked up from reference TRBV7-6 and TRBJ1-1): GAGVSQSPRYKVTKRGQDVALRCDPISGHVSLYWYRQALGQGPEFLTYFNYEAQQDKSGLPNDRFSAERPEGSISTLTIQRTEQRDSAMYRCASSLTGTEAFFGQGTRLTVV.

This clone has a single count. The rearrangement joins TRBV5-4 to TRBJ2-2, with 12 bases identical to TRBD1. Trimming removed 4 bases from V and 3 bases from J; junction bases left unmatched: 13. The CDR3 consists of 19 residues. CDR1 and CDR2 from the germline V gene are SGHNT and YYREEE (reference sequence). CDR3 coding DNA: TGTGCCAGCAGCAGGAGTAAAGGGACAGGGGGCCGGTACACCGGGGAGCTGTTTTTT. Amino acids: CASSRSKGTGGRYTGELFF.

V gene TRBV3-1 (or the pseudogene TRBV3-2) combines with J gene TRBJ2-1, with D possibly matching TRBD2 (5 bases). The germline V gene encodes CDR1 LGHDT and CDR2 YNNKEL (reference sequence). Trimming left V 0 bases short and J 7 bases short, with 16 bases between. The CDR3 has 16 amino acids. The CDR3 bases are TGTGCCAGCAGCCAAGAAGGATTAGCGCTCGTTAATGAGCAGTTCTTC. It encodes CASSQEGLALVNEQFF.

The genes are TRBV24-1 and TRBJ2-3, with TRBD1 identical over 9 bases. Germline CDR1 is KGHDR and CDR2 is SFDVKD. J was trimmed by 1 base and V by 5 bases; bases with no gene match: 12. The CDR3 loop spans 18 amino acids. In nucleotides, the CDR3 is TGTGCCACCAGTGGGCTATCTACAGGGGGCGACGGCACAGATACGCAGTATTTT. Amino acids: CATSGLSTGGDGTDTQYF.

The chain combines TRBV13 with TRBJ1-4, with 8 bases that match TRBD1. Germline CDR1 reads PRHDT; CDR2 reads FYEKMQ (reference sequence). V gave up 3 bases and J gave up 2 bases; unmatched junction bases: 11. This CDR3 contains 18 residues. The CDR3 protein is CASSFAQGARSTNEKLFF. In DNA, the CDR3 is TGTGCCAGCAGCTTTGCTCAGGGGGCCCGAAGCACTAATGAAAAACTGTTTTTT.

V usage is TRBV12-3 or TRBV12-4 and J usage is TRBJ1-1; unclear D gene. The CDR3 consists of 12 residues. V was clipped by 5 bases and J by 1 base, with 5 bases between them. Here the CDR3 reads CASSIRNTEAFF. CDR3 coding DNA: TGTGCCAGCAGTATTCGGAACACTGAAGCTTTCTTT.

This rearrangement joins TRBV5-1 to TRBJ2-5; 10 nucleotides match TRBD2. CDR3 length: 17 residues. Trimming took 4 bases from V and 5 from J; bases not matched to a gene: 14. From germline, CDR1 is SGHRS and CDR2 YFSETQ. This CDR3 is CASSRTVAGGVGETQYF. As DNA, the CDR3 is TGCGCCAGCAGCAGAACCGTAGCGGGAGGAGTTGGGGAGACCCAGTACTTC.

This clone appeared a few times. The chain is built from TRBV27 and TRBJ1-1; 9 bases map to TRBD1. The CDR3 has 15 amino acids. Germline V gives CDR1 MNHEY, CDR2 SMNVEV (reference sequence). V shed 0 bases and J 3 bases; nucleotides not matched to a gene: 2. The CDR3 loop reads CASSLSWTGDTEAFF. The CDR3 region has the DNA TGTGCCAGCAGTTTATCGTGGACAGGGGACACTGAAGCTTTCTTT.

The chain uses TRBV12-5 and TRBJ2-1; 7 positions match TRBD2. The CDR3 is 17 residues long. Germline values: CDR1 LGHNT, CDR2 FRNRAP. Trimming cost V 6 bases and J 6 bases; bases outside gene matches: 17. The CDR3 region is CASGITLGGSWPNEQFF. The CDR3 DNA follows: TGTGCTAGTGGCATAACACTGGGAGGGAGTTGGCCCAATGAGCAGTTCTTC.

The genes are TRBV11-2 and TRBJ1-2; the D gene is possibly TRBD1 (5 bases). The CDR3 spans 15 residues. Germline lookup yields CDR1 SGHAT and CDR2 FQNNGV. The V gene lost 1 base and the J gene lost 5 bases, with 14 bases spanning the gap. The CDR3 sequence: CASSLGGAGKYGYTF. The CDR3, as DNA: TGTGCCAGCAGCTTAGGTGGGGCAGGGAAGTATGGCTACACCTTC. The whole variable domain, remainder taken from reference TRBV11-2 and TRBJ1-2, is EAGVAQSPRYKIIEKRQSVAFWCNPISGHATLYWYQQILGQGPKLLIQFQNNGVVDDSQLPKDRFSAERLKGVDSTLKIQPAKLEDSAVYLCASSLGGAGKYGYTFGSGTRLTVV.

The rearrangement joins TRBV28 to TRBJ2-3; D is undetermined. The CDR3 loop spans 15 amino acids. CDR1 MDHEN and CDR2 SYDVKM come from the germline V gene. Trimming removed 7 bases at V and 1 base at J, with 15 bases between. CDR3 coding DNA: TGTGCCAGCACCGAGGCACGTTCGGGCACAGATACGCAGTATTTT. This encodes CASTEARSGTDTQYF. The whole variable domain, remainder taken from reference TRBV28 and TRBJ2-3, is DVKVTQSSRYLVKRTGEKVFLECVQDMDHENMFWYRQDPGLGLRLIYFSYDVKMKEKGDIPEGYSVSREKKERFSLILESASTNQTSMYLCASTEARSGTDTQYFGPGTRLTVL.

The chain links TRBV29-1 to TRBJ2-3; TRBD1 agrees at 8 bases. In germline, CDR1 is SQVTM, CDR2 ANQGSEA. The length of the CDR3 is 15 residues. V trimming: 4 bases; J trimming: 2 bases; junction bases outside the gene matches: 8. The CDR3 DNA is TGCAGCGTTGTCGGGCGGGGACAGGCCACAGATACGCAGTATTTT. Protein: CSVVGRGQATDTQYF.

The chain carries TRBV6-5 and TRBJ2-7; 10 bases fit TRBD2. V trimming: 6 bases; J trimming: 11 bases; junction bases outside the gene matches: 16. CDR3 size: 15 residues. The germline V gene encodes CDR1 MNHEY and CDR2 SVGAGI. CDR3 DNA: TGTGCCAGCAGACCCGCGGGACTAGCGATCTTCGGGGAGTACTTC. Its protein is CASRPAGLAIFGEYF.

The J gene is TRBJ1-5, the V gene TRBV15, with 7 bases matching TRBD1. Germline V gene data show CDR1 as LNHNV and CDR2 as YYDKDF (reference sequence). This CDR3 is 15 amino acids long. With V trimmed by 3 bases and J by 2 bases, 4 bases remained unmatched. Written as DNA, the CDR3 is TGTGCCACCAGCAGGACAGGGTTGCGCAATCAGCCCCAGCATTTT. This gives the protein CATSRTGLRNQPQHF.

This chain connects TRBV4-1 to TRBJ1-1; TRBD1 is a possible D gene (5 bases). V was pared by 11 bases and J by 1 base, with 17 bases between. CDR1 is MGHRA, CDR2 YSYEKL, per germline. The CDR3 has 14 amino acids. CDR3 DNA: TGCGCCGTCGGGGGTATCGGGGAGAACACTGAAGCTTTCTTT. Protein sequence: CAVGGIGENTEAFF.

J is TRBJ1-2 and V is TRBV5-4; possible D gene TRBD1, 5 bases. The CDR3 runs 15 residues. Germline values: CDR1 SGHNT, CDR2 YYREEE (reference sequence). Trimming left V 1 base short and J 0 bases short, with 10 bases between. Here the CDR3 reads CASSLSTGTNYGYTF. In DNA, the CDR3 is TGTGCCAGCAGCTTGAGTACAGGAACTAACTATGGCTACACCTTC.

This clone was seen only a few times. The chain uses TRBV9 and TRBJ1-2, with D possibly TRBD1 on 5 matching bases. Germline assignment: CDR1 SGDLS and CDR2 YYNGEE. The CDR3 contains 13 residues. V shed 0 bases and J shed 7 bases, with 10 bases lying between them. CDR3 residues: CASSVAGQFGYTF. CDR3 nucleotides: TGTGCCAGCAGCGTAGCCGGACAATTTGGCTACACCTTC.

The chain links TRBV21-1 to TRBJ1-1; TRBD1 is the table's D call, not checked against the DNA. TRBV21-1 is termed a pseudogene. The CDR3 sequence is 15 residues long. The CDR3 loop reads CASSSRQTMNTEAFF. The CDR3 DNA sequence: TGTGCCAGCAGCAGCAGACAGACCATGAACACTGAAGCTTTCTTT.

The CDR3 nucleotides read TGTGCCACCAGGAGGAGGACCTATAGCAATCAGCCCCAGCATTTT. Protein product: CATRRRTYSNQPQHF. This rearrangement joins TRBV24-1 to TRBJ1-5; D not resolved. The V gene's germline CDR1 is KGHDR and CDR2 SFDVKD. The CDR3 consists of 15 residues. The ends were cut back, 7 bases at V and 0 bases at J, with 12 bases in the middle.

The V and J genes are TRBV24-1 and TRBJ1-2, with D possibly being TRBD1 (5 bases). CDR3 length: 15 amino acids. Germline assignment: CDR1 KGHDR and CDR2 SFDVKD. Trimming took 4 bases from V and 5 from J, leaving 16 bases between them. The CDR3 coding sequence is TGTGCCACCAGTGAGTCTTCAGGGTTACGGTATGGCTACACCTTC. This sequence encodes CATSESSGLRYGYTF.

The V call is TRBV5-1, the J call TRBJ2-2, with a tentative D call TRBD1 (6 bases). Germline CDR1 reads SGHRS; CDR2 reads YFSETQ. Trimming took 4 bases from V and 4 from J, leaving 11 bases between them. The CDR3 loop spans 14 amino acids. CDR3 amino acids: CASSVSRGTGELFF. The CDR3 nucleotides are TGCGCCAGCAGCGTTTCCAGGGGCACCGGGGAGCTGTTTTTT.

V is TRBV5-8 and J is TRBJ2-7; 10 bases agree with TRBD1. Germline V gives CDR1 SGHTS, CDR2 YDEGEE. Losses at the gene ends were 7 bases for V and 2 bases for J; bases not matched to a gene: 9. The CDR3 runs 15 residues. CDR3 sequence: CASRPRDRGTYEQYF. In DNA form, the CDR3 reads TGTGCCAGCCGGCCCAGGGACAGGGGAACCTACGAGCAGTACTTC.

The chain combines TRBV13 with TRBJ1-1; 9 nucleotides line up with TRBD1. Germline values: CDR1 PRHDT, CDR2 FYEKMQ (reference sequence). The CDR3 contains 15 residues. Trimming took 5 bases from V and 4 from J; bases not matched to a gene: 8. This CDR3 is CASSRGTGRITEAFF. Here the CDR3 DNA reads TGTGCCAGCAGCAGAGGGACAGGGAGAATCACTGAAGCTTTCTTT.

Details on this clone: Sequence at one end of the junction differs from germline and may be a read error. The gene calls are TRBV24-1 and TRBJ2-3; perhaps TRBD2 as D (5 bases). Germline V CDR1 and CDR2: KGHDR, SFDVKD. The CDR3 has 12 residues. The CDR3 region is CATSELDTRLNF. In DNA, the CDR3 is TGTGCCACCAGTGAGCTAGATACTAGGTTAAATTTT.

The chain carries TRBV29-1 and TRBJ2-2; perhaps TRBD2 as D (6 bases). From germline, CDR1 is SQVTM and CDR2 ANQGSEA. The CDR3 length is 15 residues. The V and J ends lost 1 base and 8 bases respectively, with 17 bases between them. This chain's CDR3 is CSVEVMTSRGGELFF. CDR3 in DNA: TGCAGCGTTGAAGTCATGACTTCCCGGGGGGGGGAGCTGTTTTTT.

This chain joins TRBV5-1 and TRBJ2-1, with D unresolved. The CDR3 is 15 residues long. The V and J ends lost 0 bases and 0 bases respectively, with 7 bases between them. Germline V gene data show CDR1 as SGHRS and CDR2 as YFSETQ. The CDR3: CASSLGLNSYNEQFF. CDR3 nucleotides: TGCGCCAGCAGCTTGGGACTCAACTCCTACAATGAGCAGTTCTTC.